The entry below describes one T cell receptor (beta chain). Its target is unknown. The V end lost 0 bases, the J end lost 6 bases, and 7 bases lay between the germline ends. Looked up from germline, CDR1 is SGHNT and CDR2 is YYREEE (reference sequence). The CDR3 sequence is 12 residues long. PCR was performed using 60 Vbeta and 13 Jbeta primers. Clones were sequenced by immunoSEQ multiplex PCR, and TCRdb holds only the in-frame ones, with some missing. The sample records about 150,000 clones, approximately 84% being singletons. The record originates from a study of cytomegalovirus exposure and HLA in healthy donors. Whole-study results and caveats: A classifier reportedly called cytomegalovirus status with high sensitivity and specificity. Per a later analysis, HLA-associated TCR beta chains showed more clonal expansion than other, equally common TCR beta chains. Most TCR sequences were seen very rarely across donors, but some public TCRs occurred in many. A later look showed TCR association rates differing by HLA locus, highest for DRB1 and lowest for HLA-C.

This sequence was found in a woman between 18 and 29 years old in good health and CMV-seronegative. The specimen sequenced was PBMCs. This chain links TRBV5-4 with TRBJ2-7, with TRBD1 as a possible D gene (6 bases). The CDR3 reads CASSLEGGEQYF. The DNA for the CDR3 is TGTGCCAGCAGCTTGGAAGGGGGCGAGCAGTACTTC.